These 10 T cell receptor beta chains share one sample of origin, sequenced in a study of blood T cell repertoires in COVID-19. The assay was immunoSEQ multiplex PCR, and TCRdb's table has in-frame clones only and misses some. The sample records about 39,000 clones, about 80% being singletons. The sample taken for sequencing was peripheral blood. These receptors came from a man in his sixties or seventies with active or convalescent COVID-19.

This clone was seen more than once but under ten times. CDR3: CATARAQNTEAFF. DNA for the CDR3: TGTGCCACCGCCAGGGCCCAGAACACTGAAGCTTTCTTT. The chain has TRBV10-3 and TRBJ1-1, with a possible D match to TRBD1 (5 bases). V gave up 10 bases and J gave up 1 base, with 13 bases separating them. The CDR3 runs to 13 residues. Germline V gene lookup returns CDR1 ENHRY and CDR2 SYGVKD.

The chain is built from TRBV19 and TRBJ1-4, with D perhaps matching TRBD1 (6 bases). V lost 6 bases and J lost 0, with 11 bases in between. Germline V gene lookup returns CDR1 LNHDA and CDR2 SQIVND (reference sequence). The CDR3 length is 15 residues. CDR3 amino acids: CASRVQGTTNEKLFF. The CDR3 DNA reads TGTGCCAGTAGGGTACAGGGAACAACTAATGAAAAACTGTTTTTT.

This chain uses TRBV5-1 with TRBJ1-1; D might be TRBD1 (6 bases). V lost 3 bases to trimming and J lost 4 bases, with 10 bases between them. Germline CDR1 reads SGHRS; CDR2 reads YFSETQ. This CDR3 has 13 amino acids. The CDR3: CASSSGQTTEAFF. The CDR3 DNA follows: TGCGCCAGCAGCTCAGGACAGACCACTGAAGCTTTCTTT.

The gene calls are TRBV19 and TRBJ2-2, with TRBD2 as a possible D gene (6 bases). V was clipped by 3 bases and J by 1 base, with 12 bases between them. The length of the CDR3 is 16 residues. The germline V gene has CDR1 LNHDA and CDR2 SQIVND (reference sequence). CDR3 bases: TGTGCCAGTAGTATGTATGGCGGGGTGAACACCGGGGAGCTGTTTTTT. It translates to CASSMYGGVNTGELFF. Looking up the rest from reference TRBV19 and TRBJ2-2 gives the full variable domain: DGGITQSPKYLFRKEGQNVTLSCEQNLNHDAMYWYRQDPGQGLRLIYYSQIVNDFQKGDIAEGYSVSREKKESFPLTVTSAQKNPTAFYLCASSMYGGVNTGELFFGEGSRLTVL.

The chain joins TRBV6-5 to TRBJ2-7; TRBD1 agrees at 9 bases. V was clipped by 6 bases and J by 4 bases; unmatched bases: 7. Germline assignment: CDR1 MNHEY and CDR2 SVGAGI. This CDR3 has 14 residues. The CDR3 is CASRAGTGLYEQYF. For the CDR3, the DNA is TGTGCCAGCAGGGCCGGGACAGGGCTGTACGAGCAGTACTTC.

The V call is TRBV27, the J call TRBJ2-3, with 10 bases fitting TRBD2. The CDR3 is made up of 17 amino acids. Losses at the gene ends were 5 bases for V and 2 bases for J; bases not matched to a gene: 10. Germline CDR1 is MNHEY and CDR2 is SMNVEV (reference sequence). The CDR3 sequence is CASSPFSGGRNTDTQYF. The DNA of the CDR3 is TGTGCCAGCAGTCCGTTTAGCGGGGGGCGAAACACAGATACGCAGTATTTT.

By proportion, this clone is medium-sized (0.01 to 0.1%). This chain joins TRBV7-2 and TRBJ2-1; possible D gene TRBD2, 6 bases. Trimming removed 5 bases from V and 8 bases from J, with 25 bases in between. This CDR3 contains 17 residues. The germline gives CDR1 SGHTA, CDR2 FQGNSA. The CDR3 spells CASSNPFGGLGIDEQFF. For the CDR3, the DNA is TGTGCCAGCAGCAACCCCTTCGGGGGTCTAGGTATAGATGAGCAGTTCTTC.

This chain connects TRBV25-1 to TRBJ2-7; D not resolved. The germline CDR1 and CDR2 sequences are MGHDK and SYGVNS. V gave up 1 base and J gave up 6 bases, with 7 bases separating them. The CDR3 totals 12 residues. The CDR3: CASSESRGEQYF. The CDR3 DNA reads TGTGCCAGCAGTGAATCCAGAGGCGAGCAGTACTTC.

This clone was seen only a few times. The chain carries TRBV19 and TRBJ1-5; weak D call: TRBD1 (6 bases). Germline V lookup: CDR1 LNHDA, CDR2 SQIVND (reference sequence). CDR3 length: 13 amino acids. The germline V and J ends were trimmed by 5 bases and 7 bases, with 12 bases remaining between them. CDR3 residues: CASSFGQYQPQHF. The DNA for the CDR3 is TGTGCCAGTAGTTTCGGACAGTACCAGCCCCAGCATTTT.

CDR3 region: CASRPTGEETQYF. The CDR3 region has the DNA TGTGCCAGCAGGCCCACCGGAGAGGAGACCCAGTACTTC. J is TRBJ2-5 and V is TRBV5-4; D gene ambiguous. The CDR3 runs 13 residues. V lost 5 bases and J 5 bases, leaving 13 bases between the germline ends. The germline V gene encodes CDR1 SGHNT and CDR2 YYREEE (reference sequence).